A single sample is the source of the 27 T cell receptor beta chains below, sequenced in a study of shared clonotypes between healthy human individuals. The assay was immunoSEQ multiplex PCR, and TCRdb's table has in-frame clones only and misses some. The sample lists hundreds of thousands of clones, around 77% occurring once. Sequenced input: PBMCs. These receptors were collected from a woman aged 35 to 49 in good health. Some clones in this sample may be carry-over from other donors' samples.

The chain carries TRBV28 and TRBJ2-1, with 9 bases lining up with TRBD1. With 2 bases clipped from V and 3 bases from J, the junction kept 2 bases outside the gene matches. Germline V gene lookup returns CDR1 MDHEN and CDR2 SYDVKM. This CDR3 has 15 amino acids. The CDR3 reads CASSLGTGHYNEQFF. CDR3 DNA: TGTGCCAGCAGTTTAGGGACAGGGCACTACAATGAGCAGTTCTTC.

The CDR3 coding sequence is TGTGCCAGCAGTTTAAGGCAGTCGGGGAACGAGCAGTACTTC. It codes for CASSLRQSGNEQYF. This chain links TRBV27 with TRBJ2-7; D may be TRBD2 (5 bases). The germline V gene encodes CDR1 MNHEY and CDR2 SMNVEV (reference sequence). The CDR3 runs to 14 residues. Deletions cut 2 bases from V and 5 bases from J, with 13 bases between.

The chain uses TRBV27 and TRBJ2-1; possibly TRBD2 for D (6 bases). Germline V gives CDR1 MNHEY, CDR2 SMNVEV (reference sequence). V was pared by 7 bases and J by 9 bases, with 19 bases between. The CDR3 contains 14 residues. For the CDR3, the DNA is TGTGCCAGCACCTTGAGTGGCCTAGCGAGTGAGCAGTTCTTC. It specifies CASTLSGLASEQFF.

The chain joins TRBV10-3 to TRBJ2-3, with TRBD2 identical over 7 bases. CDR1 is ENHRY, CDR2 SYGVKD, per germline. The V segment lost 5 bases and the J segment 1 base; nucleotides outside the gene matches: 6. The CDR3 totals 15 residues. The CDR3 sequence: CAISRRGEGTDTQYF. The CDR3 region has the DNA TGTGCCATCAGTCGACGGGGGGAAGGCACAGATACGCAGTATTTT.

This clone was counted at least ten times. This CDR3 is also generated by other DNA sequences in the sample. CDR3 bases: TGTGCCAGCAGCGCCTTGGAAGGGAGACTGTTTTTT. Translating it yields CASSALEGRLFF. This chain links TRBV7-9 with TRBJ1-4; D uncertain. The germline V gene has CDR1 SEHNR and CDR2 FQNEAQ (reference sequence). The CDR3 extends over 12 amino acids. The V gene lost 5 bases and the J gene lost 13 bases, with 14 bases spanning the gap.

The chain is built from TRBV6-1 and TRBJ2-7; D not resolved. This CDR3 region has 12 residues. Germline CDR1 MNHNS, CDR2 SASEGT. The V end lost 3 bases, the J end lost 0 bases, and 3 bases lay between the germline ends. The CDR3 bases are TGTGCCAGCAGTGACAGCTCCTACGAGCAGTACTTC. Amino acids: CASSDSSYEQYF.

Notes on this clone: A far larger clone is a single base away, which makes a read error likely. The CDR3 does not end in the conserved phenylalanine or tryptophan, so this is likely a read error. The rearrangement joins TRBV2 to TRBJ1-1; D not certain. The V end lost 7 bases, the J end lost 1 base, and 13 bases lay between the germline ends. CDR3 length equals 14 residues. Germline CDR1 reads SNHLY; CDR2 reads FYNNEI. CDR3 DNA sequence: TGTGCCAGCATCTATTTGTGGGCGAACACTGAAGCTTTCCTT. Translating gives CASIYLWANTEAFL.

The J gene is TRBJ2-4, the V gene TRBV19; TRBD2 matches at 11 bases. CDR1 is LNHDA and CDR2 is SQIVND in the germline V gene (reference sequence). This CDR3 contains 15 residues. V was clipped by 3 bases and J by 6 bases; unmatched bases: 4. The CDR3 sequence is CASSMRGTSGNIQYF. In DNA form, the CDR3 reads TGTGCCAGTAGTATGCGAGGGACTAGCGGAAACATTCAGTACTTC.

The CDR3 DNA is TGTGCCTGGAGTGTCTCTGGAGTTGGCACCGGGGAGCTGTTTTTT. Amino acids: CAWSVSGVGTGELFF. The gene calls are TRBV30 and TRBJ2-2; D not certain. Deletions cut 0 bases from V and 4 bases from J, with 12 bases between. The germline V gene has CDR1 GTSNPN and CDR2 SVGIG (reference sequence). This CDR3 is 15 amino acids long.

This chain connects TRBV4-2 to TRBJ1-1, with TRBD1 matching 8 bases. CDR3 size: 13 residues. Germline CDR1 is LGHNA and CDR2 is YNFKEQ. J lost 5 bases, V lost 3 bases, and 2 bases had no gene match. As DNA, the CDR3 is TGTGCCAGCAGCCACCGGACAGGGACTGAAGCTTTCTTT. Residues: CASSHRTGTEAFF.

V and J are TRBV5-1 and TRBJ2-3; 9 bases are shared with TRBD1. The CDR3 consists of 15 residues. The junction had 6 bases not matched to a gene; V was cut back by 0 bases and J by 7 bases. Germline-derived CDR1 and CDR2 are SGHRS and YFSETQ. The CDR3 sequence: CASSLGPGQGNTQYF. The DNA for the CDR3 is TGCGCCAGCAGCTTGGGGCCGGGACAGGGAAATACGCAGTATTTT.

This chain links TRBV6-6 with TRBJ1-2; no reliable D call. Trimming shortened V by 4 bases and J by 7 bases, and 4 bases separated the two germline ends. Germline CDR1 reads MNHNY; CDR2 reads SVGAGI (reference sequence). The CDR3 is made up of 10 amino acids. CDR3 protein: CASSSGGYTF. In DNA, the CDR3 is TGTGCCAGCAGTTCAGGTGGCTACACCTTC.

The rearrangement links TRBV9 to TRBJ2-1, with TRBD2 matching over 7 bases. Germline V lookup: CDR1 SGDLS, CDR2 YYNGEE. V lost 4 bases to trimming and J lost 6 bases; unmatched junction nucleotides: 4. The CDR3 has 13 residues. CDR3 amino acids: CASSLPSGNEQFF. The CDR3 DNA sequence: TGTGCCAGCAGCTTGCCTAGCGGCAATGAGCAGTTCTTC.

Only one count was recorded for this clone. This rearrangement joins TRBV4-3 to TRBJ1-2, with D possibly being TRBD1 (6 bases). CDR3 size: 13 residues. The V end lost 6 bases, the J end lost 4 bases, and 12 bases lay between the germline ends. CDR1 and CDR2 from the germline V gene are LGHNA and YSLEER. Here the CDR3 reads CASRERGSYGYTF. The CDR3 DNA sequence: TGCGCCAGCAGAGAAAGGGGGTCCTATGGCTACACCTTC.

A single count supports this clone. The rearrangement links TRBV29-1 to TRBJ2-5; TRBD2 matches 7 bases. The trim removed 3 bases at V and 0 bases at J, leaving 4 bases unmatched. Looked up from germline, CDR1 is SQVTM and CDR2 is ANQGSEA. The CDR3 contains 14 residues. CDR3 DNA sequence: TGCAGCGTTGACGGCGGGGGAAACCAAGAGACCCAGTACTTC. Its protein product is CSVDGGGNQETQYF. The full variable domain, in which reference TRBV29-1 and TRBJ2-5 provide the parts outside the CDR3, is SAVISQKPSRDICQRGTSLTIQCQVDSQVTMMFWYRQQPGQSLTLIATANQGSEATYESGFVIDKFPISRPNLTFSTLTVSNMSPEDSSIYLCSVDGGGNQETQYFGPGTRLLVL.

Concerning this clone itself: A far larger clone is off by one base, so a read error is likely. The chain has TRBV4-2 and TRBJ2-1; D remains unclear. The V and J ends lost 2 bases and 4 bases respectively, with 0 bases between them. CDR3 size: 11 residues. Per the germline V gene, CDR1 is LGHNA and CDR2 is YNFKEQ. In DNA, the CDR3 is TGTGCCAGCAGCCAATACAATGAGCAGTTCTTC. This codes for CASSQYNEQFF.

In this sample, this clone turned up many times. The chain carries TRBV30 and TRBJ2-4; 7 bases align to TRBD2. Looked up from germline, CDR1 is GTSNPN and CDR2 is SVGIG (reference sequence). The CDR3 has 13 residues. V lost 1 base and J lost 9; bases outside the gene matches: 6. The CDR3 DNA is TGTGCCTGGAGTGGTAAGGGCGGGAGCATTCAGTACTTC. This sequence encodes CAWSGKGGSIQYF.

This chain connects TRBV18 to TRBJ1-1; no clear D gene. The V gene lost 3 bases and the J gene lost 3 bases, with 11 bases spanning the gap. This CDR3 has 14 amino acids. Germline assignment: CDR1 KGHSH and CDR2 LQKENI. CDR3 in amino acids: CASSPPSFYTEAFF. DNA of the CDR3: TGTGCCAGCTCACCCCCGAGTTTTTACACTGAAGCTTTCTTT.

The chain is built from TRBV30 and TRBJ1-1; TRBD1 might be the D (6 bases). Germline assignment: CDR1 GTSNPN and CDR2 SVGIG (reference sequence). Between the trimmed V and J ends, which lost 8 bases and 0 bases, there was a span of 13 bases. This CDR3 spans 13 amino acids. The CDR3 loop is CAQSGQLNTEAFF. DNA of the CDR3: TGTGCCCAGTCCGGACAGTTGAACACTGAAGCTTTCTTT.

This CDR3 reads CASRPGQGGNEQYF. In nucleotides, the CDR3 is TGTGCCAGCAGGCCGGGACAGGGGGGAAACGAGCAGTACTTC. The chain couples TRBV2 to TRBJ2-7, with 11 bases that match TRBD1. Germline V lookup: CDR1 SNHLY, CDR2 FYNNEI. Losses at the gene ends were 6 bases for V and 5 bases for J; bases not matched to a gene: 6. This CDR3 comprises 14 residues.

The V and J genes are TRBV28 and TRBJ2-7, with D tentatively TRBD2 (5 bases). V lost 7 bases to trimming and J lost 6 bases, with 13 bases between them. CDR3 size: 12 residues. Germline CDR1 reads MDHEN; CDR2 reads SYDVKM. In nucleotides, the CDR3 is TGTGCCAGCACCCGCGGGTTCCGCGAGCAGTACTTC. This translates into CASTRGFREQYF.

This clone appeared a few times. The chain carries TRBV6-1 and TRBJ1-5; D not certain. The CDR3 is 13 residues long. V was trimmed by 3 bases and J by 4 bases, leaving 7 bases between them. Germline lookup yields CDR1 MNHNS and CDR2 SASEGT. CDR3 amino acids: CASSDSRNQPQHF. In nucleotides, the CDR3 is TGTGCCAGCAGTGACTCCAGGAATCAGCCCCAGCATTTT.

The chain recombines TRBV7-3 with TRBJ2-6; 7 bases align to TRBD1. The length of the CDR3 is 15 residues. The trim removed 5 bases at V and 6 bases at J, leaving 7 bases unmatched. Germline-derived CDR1 and CDR2 are SGHTA and FQGTGA. CDR3 residues: CASSPGQAVANVLTF. The CDR3 DNA follows: TGTGCCAGCAGCCCCGGACAGGCCGTGGCCAACGTCCTGACTTTC.

This sequence joins TRBV30 and TRBJ1-1; the match to TRBD1 covers 7 bases. This CDR3 is 13 amino acids long. J was trimmed by 3 bases and V by 1 base; bases with no gene match: 2. Germline V CDR1 and CDR2: GTSNPN, SVGIG (reference sequence). The CDR3 is CAWSGTGDTEAFF. CDR3 nucleotide sequence: TGTGCCTGGAGTGGTACAGGGGACACTGAAGCTTTCTTT.

The rearrangement uses TRBV21-1 and TRBJ2-1. TRBV21-1 is tagged as a pseudogene. This CDR3 region has 15 residues. CDR3 region: CASSKVRDWYNEQFF. CDR3 nucleotides: TGTGCCAGCAGCAAAGTTAGGGATTGGTACAATGAGCAGTTCTTC.

The rearrangement uses TRBV9 and TRBJ1-2; D gene unclear. Trimming took off 0 bases at V and 1 base at J, with 7 bases between the two ends. CDR1 is SGDLS and CDR2 is YYNGEE in the germline V gene. CDR3 size: 14 residues. CDR3 residues: CASSVGFINYGYTF. The CDR3 DNA sequence: TGTGCCAGCAGCGTAGGGTTTATTAACTATGGCTACACCTTC.

The chain links TRBV19 to TRBJ1-2; D not resolved. V shed 0 bases and J shed 3 bases, with 14 bases lying between them. CDR3 length: 16 amino acids. Looked up from germline, CDR1 is LNHDA and CDR2 is SQIVND (reference sequence). The CDR3 protein is CASSIDRRARDYGYTF. CDR3 nucleotides: TGTGCCAGTAGTATAGATCGTAGGGCTCGCGACTATGGCTACACCTTC.